These T cell receptor beta chains were read from a single sample in a study of T cell repertoires in cytomegalovirus infection. TCRdb processed the reads anew with MiXCR; each CDR3 protein has one entry. The repertoire consists of 150,000 or so distinct CDR3 sequences, with 32% occurring once and the leading ten covering 45% to 55%. These receptors have no identified antigens. Material: CD8+ T cells from cultured PBMCs, obtained from culture after CMV antigen stimulation. These receptors all stem from a human donor in good health (CMV status not recorded). Some clones in this sample may be carry-over from other donors' samples. Both conserved end residues are part of each CDR3. Each record gives: CDR3 protein, CDR3 DNA, J gene, D gene, clone size, V gene. D genes are given only for firm matches. Size tells how often a clone was seen (once, few, many) or the class of an expanded clone, and some rows leave it out.

CDR3 protein: CASSLAGRIETQYF; CDR3 DNA: TGTGCCAGCAGTTTAGCGGGGCGGATAGAGACCCAGTACTTC; J gene: TRBJ2-5; D gene: NA; clone size: many; V gene: TRBV12-3/TRBV12-4
CDR3 protein: CASSYSRPVEQFF; CDR3 DNA: TGTGCCAGCAGTTACTCGAGGCCAGTTGAGCAGTTCTTC; J gene: TRBJ2-1; D gene: NA; clone size: NA; V gene: TRBV6-6
CDR3 protein: CSAAETDKGDEQYF; CDR3 DNA: TGCAGTGCAGCCGAGACTGATAAAGGGGACGAGCAGTACTTC; J gene: TRBJ2-7; D gene: NA; clone size: NA; V gene: TRBV20-1
CDR3 protein: CASSQDPQGVYYEQYF; CDR3 DNA: TGCGCCAGCAGCCAAGACCCCCAGGGAGTCTACTACGAGCAGTACTTC; J gene: TRBJ2-7; D gene: NA; clone size: few; V gene: TRBV4-1
CDR3 protein: CASSSSRGPGANVLTF; CDR3 DNA: TGTGCCAGCAGCTCCAGCAGGGGACCTGGGGCCAACGTCCTGACTTTC; J gene: TRBJ2-6; D gene: NA; clone size: NA; V gene: TRBV7-3
CDR3 protein: CASSPDIGNSPLHF; CDR3 DNA: TGCGCCAGCAGCCCGGACATTGGGAATTCACCCCTCCACTTT; J gene: TRBJ1-6; D gene: NA; clone size: NA; V gene: TRBV5-1
CDR3 protein: CASSSGGYNQPQHF; CDR3 DNA: TGTGCCAGCAGCTCGGGGGGCTACAATCAGCCCCAGCATTTT; J gene: TRBJ1-5; D gene: NA; clone size: many; V gene: TRBV7-8
CDR3 protein: CASSLNDLGYEQYF; CDR3 DNA: TGCGCCAGCAGCTTGAACGATCTCGGCTACGAGCAGTACTTC; J gene: TRBJ2-7; D gene: NA; clone size: few; V gene: TRBV5-1
CDR3 protein: CASASTGGWTEAFF; CDR3 DNA: TGTGCCAGCGCATCCACGGGGGGATGGACTGAAGCTTTCTTT; J gene: TRBJ1-1; D gene: NA; clone size: NA; V gene: TRBV12-3/TRBV12-4
CDR3 protein: CASSTSTVVNTEAFF; CDR3 DNA: TGTGCCAGCAGCACCTCGACAGTGGTGAACACTGAAGCTTTCTTT; J gene: TRBJ1-1; D gene: NA; clone size: many; V gene: TRBV12-3/TRBV12-4
CDR3 protein: CASSLYRGPLNTEAFF; CDR3 DNA: TGTGCCAGCAGTTTGTACAGGGGGCCATTGAACACTGAAGCTTTCTTT; J gene: TRBJ1-1; D gene: TRBD1; clone size: NA; V gene: TRBV6-5
CDR3 protein: CASSLGGTVMTGELFF; CDR3 DNA: TGCGCCAGCAGCTTGGGCGGGACTGTCATGACCGGGGAGCTGTTTTTT; J gene: TRBJ2-2; D gene: NA; clone size: few; V gene: TRBV5-1
CDR3 protein: CASSFSDREGYGYTF; CDR3 DNA: TGTGCCAGCAGTTTTTCGGACAGGGAAGGCTATGGCTACACCTTC; J gene: TRBJ1-2; D gene: TRBD1; clone size: NA; V gene: TRBV28
CDR3 protein: CTSSSAEWAGEQYF; CDR3 DNA: TGTACCAGCAGTTCCGCGGAGTGGGCGGGCGAGCAGTACTTC; J gene: TRBJ2-7; D gene: NA; clone size: NA; V gene: TRBV7-9